This passage covers 20 T cell receptor beta chains from one sample sequenced in a study of lymphopenia after photon versus proton radiotherapy. The method was immunoSEQ multiplex PCR; TCRdb's version includes in-frame clones alone and lacks a portion of them. The table shows 25,000 to 30,000 clones, with less than 90% occurring only once. The starting material was peripheral blood, obtained from a patient treated with photon-based radiotherapy. The origin of the receptors is a woman aged 45-59 years with pancreatic cancer.

This sequence joins TRBV4-1 and TRBJ1-3; 7 bases map to TRBD1. The CDR3 loop spans 16 amino acids. CDR1 is MGHRA and CDR2 is YSYEKL in the germline V gene. With 0 bases clipped from V and 0 bases from J, the junction kept 2 bases outside the gene matches. The CDR3 region is CASSQEGQTSGNTIYF. The CDR3 bases are TGCGCCAGCAGCCAAGAGGGACAGACCTCTGGAAACACCATATATTTT.

The chain employs TRBV5-1 and TRBJ1-2; perhaps TRBD1 as D (6 bases). Looked up from germline, CDR1 is SGHRS and CDR2 is YFSETQ. V was pared by 0 bases and J by 8 bases, with 14 bases between. CDR3 length equals 14 residues. CDR3 sequence (DNA): TGCGCCAGCAGCTTGGCAGCGACAGGTGGCGGCTACACCTTC. Protein: CASSLAATGGGYTF.

The table lists this clone with a count of one. The CDR3 is CATSRVRASEGFPFF. The CDR3 DNA follows: TGTGCCACCAGCAGAGTTCGGGCGTCCGAAGGCTTCCCTTTCTTT. The chain combines TRBV15 with TRBJ1-1; D is unclear. V lost 1 base and J 12 bases, leaving 21 bases between the germline ends. There are 15 residues in the CDR3. The V gene's germline CDR1 is LNHNV and CDR2 YYDKDF (reference sequence).

This chain joins TRBV7-6 and TRBJ2-5, with D tentatively TRBD2 (5 bases). Trimming cost V 5 bases and J 2 bases, with 21 bases left between them. Germline loops: CDR1 SGHVS, CDR2 FNYEAQ. The CDR3 length is 17 residues. CDR3 residues: CASSPHPGDVSQETQYF. CDR3 DNA: TGTGCCAGCAGCCCGCACCCCGGGGATGTATCACAAGAGACCCAGTACTTC.

V usage is TRBV27 and J usage is TRBJ1-5, with TRBD1 identical over 9 bases. The CDR3 is 17 residues long. V dropped 4 bases and J dropped 0; count of bases not matched to a gene: 7. CDR1 is MNHEY, CDR2 SMNVEV, per germline (reference sequence). In DNA form, the CDR3 reads TGTGCCAGCAGTTCCCTAGGACAGGGGTATAGCAATCAGCCCCAGCATTTT. Residues: CASSSLGQGYSNQPQHF.

DNA of the CDR3: TGTGCCAGCAGCCCTTTGGGCAGGGAGATGAACTATGGCTACACCTTC. Protein: CASSPLGREMNYGYTF. This chain links TRBV7-2 with TRBJ1-2, with a tentative D call TRBD1 (5 bases). The germline CDR1 and CDR2 sequences are SGHTA and FQGNSA. Trimming left V 5 bases short and J 2 bases short, with 18 bases between. The CDR3 contains 16 residues.

This clone turned up a few times. CDR3: CASSFLNGRSGNTIYF. As DNA, the CDR3 is TGTGCCAGCAGTTTTCTAAACGGGCGCTCTGGAAACACCATATATTTT. V usage is TRBV28 and J usage is TRBJ1-3; D gene unclear. Germline loops: CDR1 MDHEN, CDR2 SYDVKM. The CDR3 extends over 16 amino acids. V lost 3 bases to trimming and J lost 0 bases, with 12 bases between them.

This clone was recorded only once. This sample also contains other DNA sequences that code for the same CDR3. The CDR3 spells CASSLGRSSYNSPLHF. The CDR3 coding sequence is TGTGCCAGCAGTTTGGGGCGGAGCTCCTATAATTCACCCCTCCACTTT. The V gene is TRBV27, the J gene TRBJ1-6; possible D gene TRBD1, 5 bases. The V end lost 3 bases, the J end lost 0 bases, and 9 bases lay between the germline ends. CDR1 is MNHEY, CDR2 SMNVEV, per germline (reference sequence). The CDR3 consists of 16 residues.

The chain is built from TRBV27 and TRBJ1-1; 7 positions agree with TRBD1. Looked up from germline, CDR1 is MNHEY and CDR2 is SMNVEV (reference sequence). Trimming at V came to 4 bases and at J to 5 bases, leaving 4 bases not matched to a gene. The CDR3 has 13 residues. CDR3 DNA sequence: TGTGCCAGCAGTTCAGGGGGGTATACTGAAGCTTTCTTT. Protein: CASSSGGYTEAFF.

Here the CDR3 reads CASSGLAGTSGRGADTQYF. The DNA for the CDR3 is TGTGCCAGCAGCGGCCTAGCCGGGACTAGCGGGAGAGGAGCAGATACGCAGTATTTT. The chain recombines TRBV9 with TRBJ2-3, with 14 bases matching TRBD2. This CDR3 region has 19 residues. Trimming cost V 3 bases and J 4 bases; bases outside gene matches: 13. Germline CDR1 reads SGDLS; CDR2 reads YYNGEE.

This clone has just a few counts. The chain has TRBV4-3 and TRBJ2-7; D assignment may be TRBD1 or TRBD2 (5 bases each). The CDR3 has 15 amino acids. CDR1 is LGHNA and CDR2 is YSLEER in the germline V gene. Trimming shortened V by 1 base and J by 7 bases, and 17 bases separated the two germline ends. CDR3 residues: CASSQASRGVGEQYF. CDR3 sequence (DNA): TGCGCCAGCAGCCAAGCTTCCCGAGGGGTAGGGGAGCAGTACTTC.

The chain has TRBV4-3 and TRBJ2-7, with 7 bases aligning to TRBD2. The CDR3 consists of 15 residues. V trimming: 1 base; J trimming: 2 bases; junction bases outside the gene matches: 5. Germline assignment: CDR1 LGHNA and CDR2 YSLEER. CDR3 amino acids: CASSQGTSDTYEQYF. DNA for the CDR3: TGCGCCAGCAGCCAAGGAACTAGCGATACCTACGAGCAGTACTTC.

The rearrangement joins TRBV18 to TRBJ2-2, with 8 bases that match TRBD2. The J segment lost 0 bases and the V segment lost 3 bases, leaving 6 bases of the junction unmatched. CDR3 length: 17 residues. Looked up from germline, CDR1 is KGHSH and CDR2 is LQKENI. The CDR3 is CASSPQSGGTNTGELFF. For the CDR3, the DNA is TGTGCCAGCTCACCCCAGAGCGGGGGAACGAACACCGGGGAGCTGTTTTTT.

V and J are TRBV5-4 and TRBJ1-5; a possible D gene is TRBD1 (5 bases). This CDR3 is 15 amino acids long. The V gene's germline CDR1 is SGHNT and CDR2 YYREEE (reference sequence). V lost 0 bases, J lost 3 bases, and 10 bases lay in between. The CDR3 DNA sequence: TGTGCCAGCAGCTTGGGAGGGGAGCTCAATCAGCCCCAGCATTTT. Translating gives CASSLGGELNQPQHF.

The chain uses TRBV18 and TRBJ1-5, with 9 positions matching TRBD1. Germline CDR1 reads KGHSH; CDR2 reads LQKENI. After removal of 3 bases from V and 6 bases from J, the junction contained 3 bases not matched to a gene. The CDR3 runs 14 residues. CDR3 in DNA: TGTGCCAGCTCACCCACGGACAGGGGTCAGCCCCAGCATTTT. Translated, it gives CASSPTDRGQPQHF. The full variable domain, in which reference TRBV18 and TRBJ1-5 provide the parts outside the CDR3, is NAGVMQNPRHLVRRRGQEARLRCSPMKGHSHVYWYRQLPEEGLKFMVYLQKENIIDESGMPKERFSAEFPKEGPSILRIQQVVRGDSAAYFCASSPTDRGQPQHFGDGTRLSIL.

V is TRBV2 and J is TRBJ1-1; D gene unclear. Trimming stripped 5 bases from V and 2 bases from J, with 12 bases between. Germline V gene data show CDR1 as SNHLY and CDR2 as FYNNEI. This CDR3 region has 14 residues. DNA for the CDR3: TGTGCCAGCAGTCCAAGTTACAGCAACACTGAAGCTTTCTTT. Translating it yields CASSPSYSNTEAFF.

The CDR3 DNA reads TGCAGAGTAAATGCTCCGGGAGACTACAATGAGCAGTTCTTC. It codes for CRVNAPGDYNEQFF. This chain joins TRBV29-1 and TRBJ2-1; D possibly corresponds to TRBD2 (6 bases). Germline values: CDR1 SQVTM, CDR2 ANQGSEA. The CDR3 has 14 amino acids.

The rearrangement links TRBV16 to TRBJ1-2, with D possibly TRBD1 on 6 matching bases. Per germline, CDR1 KGHSY and CDR2 FQNENV. V gave up 0 bases and J gave up 4 bases, with 21 bases separating them. The CDR3 has 18 amino acids. The chain's CDR3 is CASSQSTPGAGLSYGYTF. CDR3 coding DNA: TGTGCCAGCAGCCAATCGACTCCAGGGGCAGGGTTGAGCTATGGCTACACCTTC. Supplemented by reference TRBV16 and TRBJ1-2, the full variable domain reads GEEVAQTPKHLVRGEGQKAKLYCAPIKGHSYVFWYQQVLKNEFKFLISFQNENVFDETGMPKERFSAKCLPNSPCSLEIQATKLEDSAVYFCASSQSTPGAGLSYGYTFGSGTRLTVV.

This sequence joins TRBV18 and TRBJ2-2; the match to TRBD2 covers 8 bases. With V trimmed by 3 bases and J by 4 bases, 7 bases remained unmatched. This CDR3 region has 16 residues. In germline, CDR1 is KGHSH, CDR2 LQKENI. The CDR3: CASSPRAGAVTGELFF. The CDR3, as DNA: TGTGCCAGCTCACCTAGAGCGGGAGCAGTCACCGGGGAGCTGTTTTTT.

This clone showed up just a few times. The chain joins TRBV28 to TRBJ2-1; tentatively, D is TRBD2 (7 bases). Germline V gene sequence: CDR1 MDHEN, CDR2 SYDVKM. The CDR3 has 16 residues. Trimming left V 1 base short and J 0 bases short, with 10 bases between. CDR3 in amino acids: CASSLSRGPSYNEQFF. The CDR3 region has the DNA TGTGCCAGCAGTTTATCGCGGGGGCCCTCCTACAATGAGCAGTTCTTC.